This T cell receptor beta chain was obtained from a study of blood T cell repertoires in COVID-19. Whole-study context: PBMCs, B-cell-depleted T cells, or T cells were the source of the cDNA or gDNA that made up the material.

Authors' data handling: Reference gene primer amplification gave nucleated cell count estimates. Using immunoSEQ multiplex PCR, the repertoire was profiled, and TCRdb retains in-frame clones only, with some absent. V, J and clone size reflect that table, while D and trimming were determined from the DNA. The table lists 65,000 to 85,000 clones, around 85% of them singletons. This CDR3 spans 14 amino acids. The V gene's germline CDR1 is SGHRS and CDR2 YFSETQ. Worth noting for this clone: One junction end does not reproduce the germline sequence, and a read error may be involved. Within the sample, other DNA sequences also encode this same CDR3.

Sequenced: peripheral blood. This sequence was found in a man aged 50-60 years with active COVID-19. The V gene is TRBV5-1, the J gene TRBJ1-2; no reliable D call. The CDR3 region is CASSLSRFRHGYTF. The CDR3 DNA follows: TGCGCCAGTAGCTTGTCTCGTTTCAGGCATGGCTACACCTTC.